The 20 T cell receptor delta chains below come from one sample, sequenced in a study of Vδ1+ human thymocytes. Overall study findings and caveats: Highly polyclonal TRG and TRD repertoires with Gaussian CDR3 length distributions appeared in thymus.

No antigens are known for them. Extracted RNA was reverse transcribed into cDNA. Pooled V-gene forward primers with one constant-region reverse primer generated the CDR3 amplicons by multiplex PCR. TCRdb applied CATT to the multiplex PCR reads for clone calling. The sample includes roughly 50,000 delta-chain clones, 15% to 20% of them seen just once. Material: Vdelta1+ gamma-delta thymocytes from the thymus. Stated subset: FACS-sorted CD3+ TCRalphabeta- TCRVdelta1+ TCRVdelta2- thymocytes. The receptors stem from a boy in the first two years of life who had congenital heart surgery.

This clone occurred a few times. The chain recombines TRDV1 with TRDJ1; D might be TRDD2 (5 bases). The CDR3 runs 17 residues. Trimming pared 4 bases from V and 0 bases from J, leaving 18 bases between. The germline V gene has CDR1 TSWWSYY and CDR2 QGS. CDR3 region: CALGASTKGWYTDKLIF. The DNA for the CDR3 is TGTGCTCTTGGGGCTTCCACGAAAGGTTGGTACACCGATAAACTCATCTTT.

V gene TRDV1 combines with J gene TRDJ1; TRDD3 aligns across 10 bases. The CDR3 spans 16 residues. The germline V gene has CDR1 TSWWSYY and CDR2 QGS. V shed 2 bases and J 1 base; nucleotides not matched to a gene: 4. CDR3 residues: CALGETLGDSTDKLIF. The CDR3, as DNA: TGTGCTCTTGGGGAAACGCTGGGGGATAGCACCGATAAACTCATCTTT.

This clone was recorded a few times. The rearrangement joins TRDV1 to TRDJ1; D is perhaps TRDD2 (6 bases). The CDR3 spans 20 residues. Trimming took 5 bases from V and 0 from J, leaving 28 bases between them. Germline V gene data show CDR1 as TSWWSYY and CDR2 as QGS. In nucleotides, the CDR3 is TGTGCTCTTGGGCCCTCCTACCCGGTTGCTGTTAAAGGATACACCGATAAACTCATCTTT. It yields the protein CALGPSYPVAVKGYTDKLIF.

The V and J genes are TRDV1 and TRDJ1; the match to TRDD3 covers 7 bases. The CDR3 covers 16 residues. The ends lost 1 base at V and 5 bases at J; junction bases unmatched: 10. The germline V gene has CDR1 TSWWSYY and CDR2 QGS. The CDR3 sequence: CALGERYFRLGDKLIF. The DNA for the CDR3 is TGTGCTCTTGGGGAACGCTACTTCCGACTGGGGGATAAACTCATCTTT.

V usage is TRDV1 and J usage is TRDJ1; D is perhaps TRDD2 or TRDD3 (5 bases each). This CDR3 comprises 17 residues. Germline CDR1 reads TSWWSYY; CDR2 reads QGS. Trimming pared 1 base from V and 8 bases from J, leaving 23 bases between. The CDR3 spells CALGERFLTGGDLKLIF. As DNA, the CDR3 is TGTGCTCTTGGGGAACGTTTCCTTACGGGGGGTGACCTAAAACTCATCTTT.

This clone was counted between two and nine times. The V call is TRDV1, the J call TRDJ1, with a tentative D call TRDD3 (6 bases). Germline V lookup: CDR1 TSWWSYY, CDR2 QGS. CDR3 length: 23 amino acids. The V gene lost 3 bases and the J gene lost 3 bases, with 38 bases spanning the gap. The chain's CDR3 is CALGDLYYLPFSDTGATADKLIF. The CDR3 nucleotides read TGTGCTCTTGGGGATCTATACTACCTCCCTTTTTCCGATACGGGGGCTACGGCCGATAAACTCATCTTT.

V usage is TRDV1 and J usage is TRDJ1; 10 positions agree with TRDD3. V shed 5 bases and J 0 bases; nucleotides not matched to a gene: 18. CDR1 and CDR2 from the germline V gene are TSWWSYY and QGS. This CDR3 is built from 20 residues. The CDR3 DNA follows: TGTGCTCTTGGGAAGAGTCTACGCTGGGGGATAGAAGGGTACACCGATAAACTCATCTTT. It codes for CALGKSLRWGIEGYTDKLIF.

The rearrangement links TRDV1 to TRDJ1; the match to TRDD3 covers 7 bases. The CDR3 spans 23 residues. Germline V gene lookup returns CDR1 TSWWSYY and CDR2 QGS. J lost 0 bases, V lost 3 bases, and 28 bases had no gene match. The CDR3 spells CALGDYTKVLGGLGALYTDKLIF. CDR3 DNA sequence: TGTGCTCTTGGGGATTATACGAAGGTGTTGGGCGGCCTGGGGGCCTTGTACACCGATAAACTCATCTTT.

This clone has just a few counts. The chain recombines TRDV1 with TRDJ1; 9 nucleotides agree with TRDD3. Germline V gives CDR1 TSWWSYY, CDR2 QGS. Germline trimming cut 0 bases from V and 0 bases from J; bases unmatched to any gene: 23. The CDR3 consists of 23 residues. Here the CDR3 reads CALGELSPSNPDWGYAYTDKLIF. CDR3 nucleotides: TGTGCTCTTGGGGAACTGTCTCCGTCCAACCCCGACTGGGGATACGCGTACACCGATAAACTCATCTTT.

This clone was seen more than once but under ten times. The V gene is TRDV1, the J gene TRDJ1, with TRDD3 matching 9 bases. This CDR3 is built from 20 residues. The V segment lost 0 bases and the J segment 3 bases; nucleotides outside the gene matches: 17. CDR1 TSWWSYY and CDR2 QGS come from the germline V gene. This CDR3 reads CALGELTRAKLGEKSDKLIF. CDR3 sequence (DNA): TGTGCTCTTGGGGAACTGACGCGGGCTAAACTGGGGGAGAAGTCCGATAAACTCATCTTT.

This clone has a handful of counts. This rearrangement joins TRDV1 to TRDJ1; D may be TRDD2 (5 bases). Trimming took off 2 bases at V and 0 bases at J, with 16 bases between the two ends. Per germline, CDR1 TSWWSYY and CDR2 QGS. The CDR3 length is 17 residues. The CDR3 loop reads CALGEATSPSYTDKLIF. The CDR3, as DNA: TGTGCTCTTGGGGAAGCCACTTCCCCATCGTACACCGATAAACTCATCTTT.

The table lists this clone with a count of one. The chain carries TRDV1 and TRDJ2; the match to TRDD3 covers 12 bases. Germline V lookup: CDR1 TSWWSYY, CDR2 QGS. The V and J ends lost 0 bases and 6 bases, in that order; junction bases with no gene match: 8. The CDR3 loop spans 18 amino acids. The CDR3 DNA sequence: TGTGCTCTTGGGGAACTAATCCTACTGGGGGATACATCAGCACAACTCTTCTTT. Encoded protein: CALGELILLGDTSAQLFF.

This clone has more than one count but fewer than ten. The gene calls are TRDV1 and TRDJ1; 11 bases are shared with TRDD3. Germline CDR1 TSWWSYY, CDR2 QGS. V lost 0 bases and J lost 1; bases outside the gene matches: 19. This CDR3 has 22 amino acids. CDR3 DNA sequence: TGTGCTCTTGGGGAACTTGCCACTTCATCACACTGGGGGATAGATCCCACCGATAAACTCATCTTT. It translates to CALGELATSSHWGIDPTDKLIF.

In its sample, this clone was seen a few times. The genes are TRDV1 and TRDJ1; TRDD3 matches 13 bases. Germline lookup yields CDR1 TSWWSYY and CDR2 QGS. The ends lost 1 base at V and 3 bases at J; junction bases unmatched: 8. The CDR3 spans 18 residues. CDR3: CALGEPGTTGGYADKLIF. CDR3 DNA: TGTGCTCTTGGGGAACCAGGGACTACTGGGGGATACGCCGATAAACTCATCTTT.

In its sample, this clone was seen a few times. The chain couples TRDV1 to TRDJ1; no firm D call. Trimming took 8 bases from V and 0 from J, leaving 13 bases between them. Germline CDR1 and CDR2: TSWWSYY and QGS. The CDR3 is 14 residues long. CDR3 region: CALRKKGYTDKLIF. Here the CDR3 DNA reads TGTGCTCTTAGAAAAAAGGGGTACACCGATAAACTCATCTTT.

This clone was detected a few times. The chain combines TRDV1 with TRDJ1; 8 positions agree with TRDD3. The CDR3 is 18 amino acids. The J segment lost 4 bases and the V segment lost 0 bases, leaving 13 bases of the junction unmatched. Germline values: CDR1 TSWWSYY, CDR2 QGS. The chain's CDR3 is CALGELVFPLLGVDKLIF. CDR3 coding DNA: TGTGCTCTTGGGGAACTGGTCTTCCCATTACTGGGGGTCGATAAACTCATCTTT.

The rearrangement joins TRDV1 to TRDJ1, with 7 bases matching TRDD3. J was trimmed by 4 bases and V by 4 bases; bases with no gene match: 15. CDR1 TSWWSYY and CDR2 QGS come from the germline V gene. This CDR3 has 17 residues. CDR3 nucleotides: TGTGCTCTTGGGGGTCTTAAGCGGGATACTGAGGGCGATAAACTCATCTTT. Translation gives CALGGLKRDTEGDKLIF.

This rearrangement joins TRDV1 to TRDJ1; 8 bases match TRDD3. The CDR3 contains 17 residues. J was trimmed by 0 bases and V by 2 bases; bases with no gene match: 8. Germline CDR1 and CDR2: TSWWSYY and QGS. The CDR3 protein is CALGEFSWGKNTDKLIF. The CDR3, as DNA: TGTGCTCTTGGGGAATTCTCCTGGGGGAAGAACACCGATAAACTCATCTTT.

On this clone: Possible read error: a much larger clone is one base away. Other DNA sequences in the same sample also yield this CDR3. The chain links TRDV2 to TRDJ1; 8 bases map to TRDD3. This CDR3 spans 16 amino acids. CDR1 GEAIGNYY and CDR2 EKD come from the germline V gene. Trimming at V came to 7 bases and at J to 0 bases, leaving 12 bases not matched to a gene. In DNA form, the CDR3 reads TGTGCCTGCGACTTGTACTGGGGGCCAGACACCGATAAACTCATCTTT. This translates into CACDLYWGPDTDKLIF.

The chain uses TRDV1 and TRDJ1; 9 positions agree with TRDD3. Germline V lookup: CDR1 TSWWSYY, CDR2 QGS. This CDR3 is 17 amino acids long. V shed 0 bases and J 0 bases; nucleotides not matched to a gene: 5. The CDR3 spells CALGELVGDKDTDKLIF. The CDR3 region has the DNA TGTGCTCTTGGGGAACTCGTGGGGGATAAAGACACCGATAAACTCATCTTT.